One T cell receptor (beta chain) is described in this entry. This sample is part of a study of blood T cell repertoires in COVID-19. Those enrolled, adults aged about 18 to 89 years, came from some 25 US areas. The germline V gene encodes CDR1 MNHEY and CDR2 SMNVEV (reference sequence). V lost 6 bases, J lost 3 bases, and 12 bases lay in between. The CDR3 consists of 13 residues. Assay used: immunoSEQ multiplex PCR; TCRdb lists only in-frame clones, some missing. The sample consists of about 170,000 clones, roughly 87% of them appearing once. The sequenced material came from PBMCs or T cells enriched from blood (not recorded which). The clonotype originates from a human donor with acute COVID-19. The donor label of this sample is uncertain. The chain employs TRBV27 and TRBJ2-7; tentatively, D is TRBD1 (5 bases). The CDR3 DNA reads as TGTGCCAGCAGCCTGGGGCAACGCTACGAGCAGTACTTC. Translated: CASSLGQRYEQYF.